Listed below are T cell receptor beta chains from one sample, sequenced in a study of cytomegalovirus exposure and HLA in healthy donors. Only in-frame clones appear in the TCRdb table, and some are missing; sequencing was by immunoSEQ multiplex PCR. The table records some 110,000 clones, around 82% of them present only once. Sequencing was carried out using PBMCs. Source of these receptors: a man in his forties or fifties in good health and CMV-seronegative. The CDR3 runs from the conserved cysteine through the conserved F or W. Each record gives: J gene, V gene, CDR3 protein.

j_gene: TRBJ2-1; v_gene: TRBV19; CDR3aa: CASKEGVWGGDEQFF
j_gene: TRBJ2-7; v_gene: TRBV11-2; CDR3aa: CASSLIRRARRGQGREQYF
j_gene: TRBJ1-2; v_gene: TRBV4-3; CDR3aa: CASSQDPPGGASYGYTF
j_gene: TRBJ2-7; v_gene: TRBV7-2; CDR3aa: CASSLAPGLEQYF
j_gene: TRBJ1-1; v_gene: TRBV2; CDR3aa: CASSQGQNTEAFF
j_gene: TRBJ2-2; v_gene: TRBV28; CDR3aa: CASPPTGVGSGELFF
j_gene: TRBJ1-2; v_gene: TRBV6-5; CDR3aa: CASSYAGGAVYGYTF
j_gene: TRBJ2-3; v_gene: TRBV5-1; CDR3aa: CASDFKGDRTDTQYF
j_gene: TRBJ1-3; v_gene: TRBV6-5; CDR3aa: CASSYRSGSSGNTIYF
j_gene: TRBJ2-5; v_gene: TRBV28; CDR3aa: CASRSQWEETQYF
j_gene: TRBJ2-6; v_gene: TRBV4-1; CDR3aa: CASSSDQGGAGANVLTF
j_gene: TRBJ1-4; v_gene: TRBV6-1; CDR3aa: CASSEQGGTNEKLFF
j_gene: TRBJ1-4; v_gene: TRBV19; CDR3aa: CASSIGGVLFF
j_gene: TRBJ1-2; v_gene: TRBV4-3; CDR3aa: CASSQDIGAKDGYTF
j_gene: TRBJ1-3; v_gene: TRBV19; CDR3aa: CASSMAVSGNTTYF
j_gene: TRBJ1-2; v_gene: TRBV6-6; CDR3aa: CASIQGSGYTF
j_gene: TRBJ2-7; v_gene: TRBV7-9; CDR3aa: CASSLGEGASEQYF
j_gene: TRBJ2-7; v_gene: TRBV5-4; CDR3aa: CASSRTGPYEQYF
j_gene: TRBJ2-7; v_gene: TRBV9; CDR3aa: CASSVRAGEQYF
j_gene: TRBJ2-5; v_gene: TRBV7-2; CDR3aa: CASSQRGLAGVETQYF
j_gene: TRBJ1-1; v_gene: TRBV27; CDR3aa: CASRLQGPMSEAFF
j_gene: TRBJ2-2; v_gene: TRBV11-3; CDR3aa: CASSSTGGLSGELFF
j_gene: TRBJ2-3; v_gene: TRBV6-1; CDR3aa: CASSPGLATDTQYF
j_gene: TRBJ2-3; v_gene: TRBV5-6; CDR3aa: CASSRGQGETDTQYF
j_gene: TRBJ2-1; v_gene: TRBV4-2; CDR3aa: CASSQEGGNEQFF
j_gene: TRBJ1-4; v_gene: TRBV10-3; CDR3aa: CAISPSGERNEKLFF
j_gene: TRBJ1-1; v_gene: TRBV5-1; CDR3aa: CASSTGGWGEAFF
j_gene: TRBJ1-2; v_gene: TRBV14; CDR3aa: CASSPLDSRNLYGYTF
j_gene: TRBJ1-2; v_gene: TRBV9; CDR3aa: CASSGTGTGDGYTF
j_gene: TRBJ2-1; v_gene: TRBV10-1; CDR3aa: CASSEDTENEQFF
j_gene: TRBJ1-2; v_gene: TRBV5-4; CDR3aa: CASSAYRDNYGYTF
j_gene: TRBJ1-1; v_gene: TRBV28; CDR3aa: CASRGGGRSEAFF
j_gene: TRBJ1-3; v_gene: TRBV7-2; CDR3aa: CASSLGRGRNTIYF
j_gene: TRBJ1-2; v_gene: TRBV27; CDR3aa: CASSYLAQSPYGYTF
j_gene: TRBJ1-1; v_gene: TRBV4-1; CDR3aa: CASSRGDYTEAFF
j_gene: TRBJ1-3; v_gene: TRBV27; CDR3aa: CASSSRGGGNTIYF
j_gene: TRBJ1-6; v_gene: TRBV7-2; CDR3aa: CASSQTGYNSPLHF
j_gene: TRBJ1-1; v_gene: TRBV19; CDR3aa: CASSKGTEAFF
j_gene: TRBJ2-7; v_gene: TRBV5-1; CDR3aa: CASSFGTGLTYEQYF
j_gene: TRBJ1-1; v_gene: TRBV6-5; CDR3aa: CASRREGHTEAFF
j_gene: TRBJ1-1; v_gene: TRBV7-9; CDR3aa: CAIPGGRTEAFF
j_gene: TRBJ2-6; v_gene: TRBV28; CDR3aa: CASSLTGGRANVLTF
j_gene: TRBJ1-2; v_gene: TRBV7-6; CDR3aa: CASAGVGYGYTF
j_gene: TRBJ2-7; v_gene: TRBV4-3; CDR3aa: CASSQETSGGGEQYF
j_gene: TRBJ1-2; v_gene: TRBV4-1; CDR3aa: CASNQGDYYGYTF
j_gene: TRBJ1-1; v_gene: TRBV20-1; CDR3aa: CSASGGQQAFF
j_gene: TRBJ1-1; v_gene: TRBV5-1; CDR3aa: CASSLSRIMNTEAFF
j_gene: TRBJ1-4; v_gene: TRBV4-2; CDR3aa: CASSQDDSGTNEKLFF
j_gene: TRBJ1-1; v_gene: TRBV27; CDR3aa: CASSYQGAYTEAFF
j_gene: TRBJ2-1; v_gene: TRBV28; CDR3aa: CASTVSGSYNEQFF